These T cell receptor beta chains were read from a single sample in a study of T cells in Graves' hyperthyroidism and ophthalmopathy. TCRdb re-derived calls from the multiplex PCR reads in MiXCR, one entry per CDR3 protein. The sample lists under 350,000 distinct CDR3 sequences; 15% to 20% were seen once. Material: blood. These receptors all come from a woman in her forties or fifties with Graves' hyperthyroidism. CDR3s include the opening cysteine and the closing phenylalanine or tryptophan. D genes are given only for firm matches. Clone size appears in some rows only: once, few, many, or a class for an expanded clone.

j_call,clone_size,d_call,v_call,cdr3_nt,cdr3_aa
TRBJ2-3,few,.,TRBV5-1,TGTGCCAGCAGCTTCCCCCAGGGATCGCGGGATACGCAGTATTTT,CASSFPQGSRDTQYF
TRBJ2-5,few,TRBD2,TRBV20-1,TGCAGTGCTCGGGGAGGGGTCGGTTCCCAAGAGACCCAGTACTTC,CSARGGVGSQETQYF
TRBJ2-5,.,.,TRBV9,TGTGCCAGCAGCGTAGGGTCGGGGTACCAAGAGACCCAGTACTTC,CASSVGSGYQETQYF
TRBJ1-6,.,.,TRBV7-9,TGTGCCAGCAGCTTAGGGACATTTTCACCCCTCCACTTT,CASSLGTFSPLHF
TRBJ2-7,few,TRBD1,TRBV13,TGTGCCAGCAGCACCCGGAACAGGGGAACCTCCTACGAGCAGTACTTC,CASSTRNRGTSYEQYF
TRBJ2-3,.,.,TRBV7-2,TGTGCCAGCAGCCGAAAGGTCGGAAGAGATACGCAGTATTTT,CASSRKVGRDTQYF
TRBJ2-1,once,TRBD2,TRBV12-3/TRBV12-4,TGTGCCAGCAGCTCGGGACTAACCTCCTACAATGAGCAGTTCTTC,CASSSGLTSYNEQFF
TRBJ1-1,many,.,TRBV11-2,TGTGCCAGCGCCCCCTACAGGTCTGAAGCTTTCTTT,CASAPYRSEAFF
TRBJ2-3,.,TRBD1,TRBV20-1,TGCAGTGACCCGGGACAGGTTAGCACAGATACGCAGTATTTT,CSDPGQVSTDTQYF
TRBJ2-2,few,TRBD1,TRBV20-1,TGCAGTGCTCCGCGCCTCCCGGGACAGGGGGCAGGCGGGGAGCTGTTTTTT,CSAPRLPGQGAGGELFF
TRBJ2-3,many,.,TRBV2,TGTGCCAGCAGTGTTTTGTCAGGGGGCACAGATACGCAGTATTTT,CASSVLSGGTDTQYF
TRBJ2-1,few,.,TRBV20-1,TGCAGTGCTAGAGATTTTGTGGCGGGAAGATACAATGAGCAGTTCTTC,CSARDFVAGRYNEQFF
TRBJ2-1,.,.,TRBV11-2,TGTGCCAGCAGCTCCCGTTTAGCGCAACCCAATTACAATGAGCAGTTCTTC,CASSSRLAQPNYNEQFF
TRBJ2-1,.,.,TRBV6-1,TGTGCCACCAGAAGTTATGGTAGTCCAGGAGGCCATGAGCAGTTCTTC,CATRSYGSPGGHEQFF
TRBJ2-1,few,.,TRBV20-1,TGCAGTGCTAGAGAGTTTTCGATCAACAATGAGCAGTTCTTC,CSAREFSINNEQFF
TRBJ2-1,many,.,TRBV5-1,TGCGCCAGCAGCTTGATGGCAGCGGGTCCCAATGAGCAGTTCTTC,CASSLMAAGPNEQFF
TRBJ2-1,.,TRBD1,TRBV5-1,TGCGCCAGCAGCCAGGACAGGGGCCGAGTCGATGAGCAGTTCTTC,CASSQDRGRVDEQFF
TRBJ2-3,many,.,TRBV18,TGTGCCAGCTCACCACCGGGGCTACAGACAGATACGCAGTATTTT,CASSPPGLQTDTQYF
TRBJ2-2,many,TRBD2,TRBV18,TGTGCCAGCTCGCGGGGGGCGAACACCGGGGAGCTGTTTTTT,CASSRGANTGELFF
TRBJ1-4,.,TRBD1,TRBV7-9,TGTGCCAGCAGCTTAAGGGACAGGGGGGATGAAAAACTGTTTTTT,CASSLRDRGDEKLFF
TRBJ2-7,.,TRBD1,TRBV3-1,TGTGCCAGCAGCCTCCACCGACAGGGGCCGGACGAGCAGTACTTC,CASSLHRQGPDEQYF
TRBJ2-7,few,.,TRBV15,TGTGCCACCAGCAGAGAGGAGGGGGCACACGAGCAGTACTTC,CATSREEGAHEQYF
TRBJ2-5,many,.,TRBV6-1,TGTGCCAGCATTAGTTATCGCGGGATAAGAGAGACCCAGTACTTC,CASISYRGIRETQYF
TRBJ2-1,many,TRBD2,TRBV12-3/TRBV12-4,TGTGCCAGCAGTCCGGGGACTAGCGCGAATGAGCAGTTCTTC,CASSPGTSANEQFF
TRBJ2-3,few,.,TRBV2,TGTGCCAGCAGTGACCCGGCGGATTTCAATACGCAGTATTTT,CASSDPADFNTQYF
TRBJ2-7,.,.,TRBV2,TGTGCCAGCAGTGAAGGTGACCTACCTACCGAGCAGTACTTC,CASSEGDLPTEQYF
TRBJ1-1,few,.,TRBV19,TGTGCCAGTAGTATGCGATATTTTTTACAGGACAATAAGTACACGCTGAACACTGAAGCTTTCTTT,CASSMRYFLQDNKYTLNTEAFF
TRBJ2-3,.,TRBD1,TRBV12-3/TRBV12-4,TGTGCCAGCACGAGAGGGACAGGGGGCGCGGATACGCAGTATTTT,CASTRGTGGADTQYF
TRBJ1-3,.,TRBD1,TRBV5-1,TGCGCCAGCAGCTTAAGACAGGGGGGCTCTGGAAACACCATATATTTT,CASSLRQGGSGNTIYF
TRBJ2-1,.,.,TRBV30,TGTGCCTGGAGTTTATACGGTAATGAGCAGTTCTTC,CAWSLYGNEQFF
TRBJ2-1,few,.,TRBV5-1,TGCGCCAGCAGCTTGGCCAACGGGAATGAGCAGTTCTTC,CASSLANGNEQFF
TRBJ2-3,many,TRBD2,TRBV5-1,TGCGCCAGCAGCCAGGTATTGGGCGGGAGGGCCCCGGATACGCAGTATTTT,CASSQVLGGRAPDTQYF
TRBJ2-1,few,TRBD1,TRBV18,TGTGCCAGCTCAGCGGGACAGGCCAAGGGGAATGAGCAGTTCTTC,CASSAGQAKGNEQFF
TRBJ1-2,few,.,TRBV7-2,TGTGCCAGCAGCCCCGGAAACGGTTGGGGCTACACCTTC,CASSPGNGWGYTF
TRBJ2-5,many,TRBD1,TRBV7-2,TGTGCCAGCAGCACAACAGGGGGCCGCCTTTTAGAGACCCAGTACTTC,CASSTTGGRLLETQYF
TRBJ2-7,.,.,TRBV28,TGTGCCAGCAGTTTTCGACTAGAGGGCGAGCAGTACTTC,CASSFRLEGEQYF
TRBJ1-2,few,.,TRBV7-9,TGTGCCAGCAGCTTTGAGGGTTCTAATGGCTACACCTTC,CASSFEGSNGYTF
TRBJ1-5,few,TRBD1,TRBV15,TGTGCCACCTGGGTAACAGGGGCGGACAAAAGCAATCAGCCCCAGCATTTT,CATWVTGADKSNQPQHF
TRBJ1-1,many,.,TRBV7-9,TGTGCCAGCAACAGACAGCTAGGGGGTATGAACACTGAAGCTTTCTTT,CASNRQLGGMNTEAFF
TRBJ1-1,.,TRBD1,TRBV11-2,TGTGCCAGCAGCGGATTCGACAGGGGTGAGACTGAAGCTTTCTTT,CASSGFDRGETEAFF
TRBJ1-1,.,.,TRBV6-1,TGTGCCACCACAGTGAACACTGAAGCTTTCTTT,CATTVNTEAFF